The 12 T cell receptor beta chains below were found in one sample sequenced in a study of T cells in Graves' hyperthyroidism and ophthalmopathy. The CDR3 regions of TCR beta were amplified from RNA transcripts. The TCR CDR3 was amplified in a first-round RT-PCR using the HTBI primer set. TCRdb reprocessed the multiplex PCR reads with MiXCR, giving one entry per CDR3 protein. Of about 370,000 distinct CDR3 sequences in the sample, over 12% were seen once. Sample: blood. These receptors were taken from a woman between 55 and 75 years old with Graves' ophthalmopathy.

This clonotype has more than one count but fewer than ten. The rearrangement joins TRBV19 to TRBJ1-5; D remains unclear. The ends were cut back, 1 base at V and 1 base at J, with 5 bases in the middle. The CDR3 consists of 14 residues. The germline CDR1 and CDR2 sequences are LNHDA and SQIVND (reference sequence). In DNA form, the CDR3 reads TGTGCCAGTAGTATAGTTGACAGCAATCAGCCCCAGCATTTT. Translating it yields CASSIVDSNQPQHF.

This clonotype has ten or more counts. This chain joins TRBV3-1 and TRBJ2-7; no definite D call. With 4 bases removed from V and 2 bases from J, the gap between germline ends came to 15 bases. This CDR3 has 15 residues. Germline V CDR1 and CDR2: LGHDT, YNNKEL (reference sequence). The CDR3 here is CASSRSAERAYEQYF. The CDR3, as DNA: TGTGCCAGCAGCCGAAGCGCAGAGAGAGCCTACGAGCAGTACTTC.

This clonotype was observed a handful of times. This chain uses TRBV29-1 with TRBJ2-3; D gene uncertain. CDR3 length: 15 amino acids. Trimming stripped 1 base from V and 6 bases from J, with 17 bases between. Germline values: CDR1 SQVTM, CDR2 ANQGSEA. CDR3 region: CSVEAAVAVGDTQYF. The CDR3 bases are TGCAGCGTTGAAGCGGCGGTGGCGGTTGGGGATACGCAGTATTTT.

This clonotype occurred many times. The CDR3 DNA reads as TGTGCCAGCAGCTTCGCCGGGACAGGGTCCTACGAGCAGTACTTC. Encoded protein: CASSFAGTGSYEQYF. The chain links TRBV7-9 to TRBJ2-7, with 9 bases that match TRBD1. The CDR3 has 15 residues. With V trimmed by 3 bases and J by 1 base, 4 bases remained unmatched. Germline V CDR1 and CDR2: SEHNR, FQNEAQ (reference sequence).

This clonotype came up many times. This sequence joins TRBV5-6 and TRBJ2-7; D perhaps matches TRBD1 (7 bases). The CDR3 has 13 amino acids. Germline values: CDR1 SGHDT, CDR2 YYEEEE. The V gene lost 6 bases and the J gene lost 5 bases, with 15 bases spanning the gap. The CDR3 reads CASKSQGGDEQYF. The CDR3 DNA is TGTGCCAGCAAGAGTCAGGGGGGTGACGAGCAGTACTTC.

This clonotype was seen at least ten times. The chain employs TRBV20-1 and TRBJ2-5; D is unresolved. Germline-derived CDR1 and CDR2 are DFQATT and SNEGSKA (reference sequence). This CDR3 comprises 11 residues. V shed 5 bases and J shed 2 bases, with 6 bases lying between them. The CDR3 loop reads CSASQQETQYF. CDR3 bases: TGCAGTGCTTCTCAGCAAGAGACCCAGTACTTC.

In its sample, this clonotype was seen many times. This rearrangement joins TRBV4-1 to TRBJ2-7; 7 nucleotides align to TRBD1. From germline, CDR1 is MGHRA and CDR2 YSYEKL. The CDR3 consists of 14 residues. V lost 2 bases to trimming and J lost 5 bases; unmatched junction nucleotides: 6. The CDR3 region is CASSQIGQVNEQYF. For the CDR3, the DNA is TGCGCCAGCAGCCAAATTGGACAGGTGAACGAGCAGTACTTC.

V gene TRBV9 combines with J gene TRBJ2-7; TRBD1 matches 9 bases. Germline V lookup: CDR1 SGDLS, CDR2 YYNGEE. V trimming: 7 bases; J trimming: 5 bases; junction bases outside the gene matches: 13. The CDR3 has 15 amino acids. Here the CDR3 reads CASSPKAGQGDEQYF. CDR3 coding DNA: TGTGCCAGCTCACCAAAGGCGGGACAGGGAGACGAGCAGTACTTC.

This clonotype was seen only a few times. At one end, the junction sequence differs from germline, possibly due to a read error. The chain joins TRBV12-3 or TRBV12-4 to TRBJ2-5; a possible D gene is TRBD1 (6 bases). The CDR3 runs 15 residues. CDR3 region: CASSQQQGYQETQYF. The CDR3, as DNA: TGTGCCAGCAGTCAACAACAGGGTTACCAGGAGACCCAGTACTTC.

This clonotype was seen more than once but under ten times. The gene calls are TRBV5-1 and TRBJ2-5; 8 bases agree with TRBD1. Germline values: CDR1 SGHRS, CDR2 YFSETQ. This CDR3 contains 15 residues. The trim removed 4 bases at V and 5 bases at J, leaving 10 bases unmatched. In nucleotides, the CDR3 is TGCGCCAGCAGCCGAGAAAGACAGGGGTCGGAGACCCAGTACTTC. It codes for CASSRERQGSETQYF.

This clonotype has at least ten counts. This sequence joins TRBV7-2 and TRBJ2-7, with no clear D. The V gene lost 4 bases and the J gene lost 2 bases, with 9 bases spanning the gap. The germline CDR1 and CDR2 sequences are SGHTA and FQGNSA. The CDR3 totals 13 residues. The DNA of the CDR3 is TGTGCCAGCAGCTCACCCCCGGCCTACGAGCAGTACTTC. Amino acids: CASSSPPAYEQYF.

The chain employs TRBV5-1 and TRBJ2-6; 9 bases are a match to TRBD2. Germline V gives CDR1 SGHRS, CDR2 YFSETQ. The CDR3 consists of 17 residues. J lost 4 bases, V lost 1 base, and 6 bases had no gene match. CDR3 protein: CASSLSPLAGGANVLTF. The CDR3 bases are TGCGCCAGCAGCTTGTCTCCTCTAGCGGGAGGGGCCAACGTCCTGACTTTC.